This TCR beta chain was retrieved from a study of blood T cell repertoires in COVID-19. The sample holds one count of this clone. Trimming took off 2 bases at V and 2 bases at J, with 6 bases between the two ends. Germline V gene data show CDR1 as LGHDT and CDR2 as YNNKEL (reference sequence). The CDR3 runs to 13 residues. Using immunoSEQ multiplex PCR, the repertoire was profiled, and TCRdb retains in-frame clones only, with some absent. Found here are roughly 350,000 clones, approximately 90% of them singletons; the top ten hold 2.5% to 4%. The material sequenced was peripheral blood. This TCR derives from a woman aged 18-29 years who had recovered from COVID-19. The J gene is TRBJ1-1, the V gene TRBV3-1 (or the pseudogene TRBV3-2); D is ambiguous. The CDR3 region is CASSQLVNTEAFF. CDR3 nucleotide sequence: TGTGCCAGCAGCCAATTAGTTAACACTGAAGCTTTCTTT.